These T cell receptor beta chains were read from a single sample in a study of blood T cells in healthy people across ages. MiXCR, applied by TCRdb to the 5' RACE reads, yields one record per CDR3 protein. The table records fewer than 1 million distinct CDR3 sequences, around 43% of them present only once. Sample: blood. The receptors were sampled from a man aged 60-69 years in good health. Each CDR3 is given with its conserved first and last residue. The D gene is left open where the match is weak. A row's size may be missing; if present it is once, few, many or a size class.

D,V,J,size,DNA,CDR3
TRBD1,TRBV5-1,TRBJ2-5,.,TGCGCCAGCAGTGGACAGGGGGCTGGAGAGACCCAGTACTTC,CASSGQGAGETQYF
.,TRBV7-9,TRBJ2-7,.,TGTGCCAGCAGCTTTCCCCGATCAGGAGAGCAGTACTTC,CASSFPRSGEQYF
TRBD1,TRBV3-1,TRBJ2-7,once,TGTGCCAGCAGCCTCCGGGACAGGAGTGCCTCCGAGCAGTACTTC,CASSLRDRSASEQYF
.,TRBV9,TRBJ2-5,.,TGTGCCAGCAGCAAGTGGGACGTCGAGGGAGAGACCCAGTACTTC,CASSKWDVEGETQYF
.,TRBV7-2,TRBJ2-7,.,TGTGCCAGTAGCTCCCCCAGAGAGACCCGGTACTTC,CASSSPRETRYF
.,TRBV3-1,TRBJ2-5,.,TGTGCCAGCAGCCAAGCAGGGGTTGGGGAAGAGACCCAGTACTTC,CASSQAGVGEETQYF
TRBD2,TRBV20-1,TRBJ2-1,.,TGCAGTGCAACCCTAGCGGGGGGGTGGAGTGAGCAGTTCTTC,CSATLAGGWSEQFF
.,TRBV7-2,TRBJ2-7,many,TGTGCCAGCAGCCTAGACGAGCAGTACTTC,CASSLDEQYF
.,TRBV7-2,TRBJ1-2,few,TGTGCCAGCAGCTTAGTGACGTTCCCTTGGGGCTACACCTTC,CASSLVTFPWGYTF
TRBD2,TRBV3-1,TRBJ2-1,few,TGTGCCAGCAGCCAAGATCGGGGCAGCGGGGTCTACAATGAGCAGTTCTTC,CASSQDRGSGVYNEQFF
TRBD2,TRBV5-1,TRBJ2-1,.,TGCGCCAGCAGCTTAACTAGCGGGGGTACTAATGAGCAGTTCTTC,CASSLTSGGTNEQFF
.,TRBV16,TRBJ2-1,.,TGTGCCAGCACGGAACTCCTCAATGAGCAGTTCTTC,CASTELLNEQFF
.,TRBV3-1,TRBJ2-7,.,TGTGCCAGCAGCCAAGAACCTCTCAGGGGCTACGAGCAGTACTTC,CASSQEPLRGYEQYF
.,TRBV6-1,TRBJ1-4,once,TGTGCCAGCAGTGATCCGCAGCTAAATGAAAAACTGTTTTTT,CASSDPQLNEKLFF
.,TRBV6-2/TRBV6-3,TRBJ1-2,.,TGTGCCAGCACTGGAGGCCGGGGCCCTTTTGGCTACACCTTC,CASTGGRGPFGYTF
TRBD1,TRBV29-1,TRBJ1-1,.,TGCAGCGTCCCCGGAACGCCCGGGACAGGGGTACTGAACACTGAAGCTTTCTTT,CSVPGTPGTGVLNTEAFF
.,TRBV4-3,TRBJ2-2,few,TGCGCCAGCAGCCAAGAGGGCGGGAAGAACACCGGGGAGCTGTTTTTT,CASSQEGGKNTGELFF
.,TRBV30,TRBJ2-4,.,TGTGCCTGGAGTGTAGGGGTCGCGGCCAAAAACATTCAGTACTTC,CAWSVGVAAKNIQYF
.,TRBV14,TRBJ1-1,.,TGTGCCAGCAGCCAAGGGCGACCGGGGGGCCCGAACACTGAAGCTTTCTTT,CASSQGRPGGPNTEAFF
TRBD1,TRBV5-5,TRBJ2-2,.,TGTGCCAGCAGCCCCACACCGGACTCGGGACAGGCGGGCACCGGGGAGCTGTTTTTT,CASSPTPDSGQAGTGELFF
.,TRBV12-3/TRBV12-4,TRBJ1-5,.,TGTGCCAGCAGTAGAGGCGGGGGGCGCCAGCATTTT,CASSRGGGRQHF
.,TRBV24-1,TRBJ2-5,.,TGTGCCACCAGTGAGGGAACAGGGATGAGAGAGACCCAGTACTTC,CATSEGTGMRETQYF
TRBD2,TRBV6-2/TRBV6-3,TRBJ2-1,.,TGTGCCAGCAGTTCCCAGGGACGAGCGGGGAGCAATGAGCAGTTCTTC,CASSSQGRAGSNEQFF
TRBD1,TRBV4-3,TRBJ2-7,.,TGCGCCAGCACCAAAGAGCGGACAGGGAGGTACGAGCAGTACTTC,CASTKERTGRYEQYF
TRBD1,TRBV2,TRBJ1-2,.,TGTGCCAGCAGTGTCGGGACAGGGGCTAACTATGGCTACACCTTC,CASSVGTGANYGYTF
.,TRBV29-1,TRBJ1-1,.,TGCAGCGTGTCACAGGGCCGGAACACTGAAGCTTTCTTT,CSVSQGRNTEAFF
TRBD2,TRBV6-1,TRBJ2-1,.,TGTGCCAGCAGTGATAGCGGGGGGCCCTCCTACAATGAGCAGTTCTTC,CASSDSGGPSYNEQFF
.,TRBV15,TRBJ1-4,few,TGTGCCACCAGCCTGGTAACGCGGCAACTGTTTTTT,CATSLVTRQLFF
TRBD2,TRBV7-3,TRBJ2-1,.,TGTGCCAGCAGCTCGGGGGGTGGGCAGTTCTTC,CASSSGGGQFF
.,TRBV27,TRBJ2-5,few,TGTGCCAGCAGTTCCCGACGGAGTGGAGAGACCCAGTACTTC,CASSSRRSGETQYF
TRBD1,TRBV28,TRBJ2-5,.,TGTGCCAGCAGGACTAGACAGGGGCGGACAGAGACCCAGTACTTC,CASRTRQGRTETQYF
.,TRBV7-9,TRBJ2-7,.,TGTGCCAGCAGCTTAGGGGCTACCCGGGACGTGGGAGAGCAGTACTTC,CASSLGATRDVGEQYF
.,TRBV18,TRBJ2-7,.,TGTGCCAGCTCGCCCCCGGCTTCTTACGAGCAGTACTTC,CASSPPASYEQYF
.,TRBV7-2,TRBJ2-4,.,TGTGCCAGCAGCCTACGGGGTTCGGAGACTATTAACAAAAACATTCAGTACTTC,CASSLRGSETINKNIQYF
.,TRBV20-1,TRBJ1-2,few,TGCAGTGCTAGAGAATGGAGGGAGGCGAACTATGGCTACACCTTC,CSAREWREANYGYTF
.,TRBV11-2,TRBJ2-3,.,TGTGCCAGCAGCTTAGTAAGCGTAAGCACAGATACGCAGTATTTT,CASSLVSVSTDTQYF
.,TRBV5-5,TRBJ2-4,.,TGTGCCAGCAGCCCTCGGGGCATTGTTGGGGAGCAGTACTTC,CASSPRGIVGEQYF
.,TRBV7-2,TRBJ2-1,.,TGTACCAGCAGCTTACTTAGAGATGAGCAGTTCTTC,CTSSLLRDEQFF
.,TRBV29-1,TRBJ1-1,few,TGCAGCGTTGGAGTCAGCACCACTGAAGCTTTCTTT,CSVGVSTTEAFF
TRBD2,TRBV11-2,TRBJ2-7,few,TGTGCCAGCAGCTTAGTGGGACTAGCTTTCTACGAGCAGTACTTC,CASSLVGLAFYEQYF
TRBD1,TRBV27,TRBJ2-6,few,TGTGCCAGCAGTAAGCACCGGGACAGGGGACGGGCTGGGGCCAACGTCCTGACTTTC,CASSKHRDRGRAGANVLTF
.,TRBV7-2,TRBJ2-4,.,TGTGCCAGCAGCGCCGGGACCGCAAACATTCAGTACTTC,CASSAGTANIQYF
TRBD1,TRBV6-5,TRBJ1-1,.,TGTGCCAGCAGTTACTCCTCCGGGACAGAACCGAACACTGAAGCTTTCTTT,CASSYSSGTEPNTEAFF
.,TRBV29-1,TRBJ2-3,.,TGCAGCGTTGAAGGACTAGTGGGGGTGACTTCCCGCACAGATACGCAGTATTTT,CSVEGLVGVTSRTDTQYF
TRBD2,TRBV7-2,TRBJ2-1,many,TGTGCCAGCAGCCTTAGCGGGGACAATTACAATGAGCAGTTCTTC,CASSLSGDNYNEQFF
TRBD1,TRBV28,TRBJ2-2,.,TGTGCCAGCAGCCCTGGGGGTAGAGGGGGCGCCGGGGAGCTGTTTTTT,CASSPGGRGGAGELFF